There are a few counts of the clone carrying this T cell receptor beta chain. This sample was taken from a study of T-cell memory formation after mild COVID-19. TCRdb reanalysed the 5' RACE reads using MiXCR and keeps one entry per CDR3 protein. Among roughly 350,000 distinct CDR3 sequences listed, 25% to 30% were seen once. CDR3 length equals 12 residues. V gave up 6 bases and J gave up 1 base, with 7 bases separating them. Sequencing was done on a sample of PBMCs or a T cell subset sorted from them (not recorded which). The TCR comes from an adult woman who had mild COVID-19 (a few samples of this study predate the infection). Cell type and time point are not known. The genes are TRBV12-3 or TRBV12-4 and TRBJ2-7; perhaps TRBD1 as D (5 bases). Here the CDR3 reads CASRTESYEQYF. As DNA, the CDR3 is TGTGCCAGCAGGACAGAATCCTACGAGCAGTACTTC.